This TCR beta chain was recovered during a study of blood T cell repertoires in COVID-19. Seattle's enrolled individuals joined amid active infection and were then monitored longitudinally. With 6 bases clipped from V and 8 bases from J, the junction kept 6 bases outside the gene matches. There are 13 residues in the CDR3. Per germline, CDR1 MNHEY and CDR2 SMNVEV (reference sequence). The data were produced by immunoSEQ multiplex PCR, yet TCRdb's version contains in-frame clones alone and is incomplete. The repertoire holds about 340,000 clones, with 75% to 90% as singletons. Source material: peripheral blood. The V and J genes are TRBV27 and TRBJ1-2; TRBD1 aligns across 10 bases. The sequence was obtained from a woman aged 45 to 65 with COVID-19, enrolled during active disease. In DNA form, the CDR3 reads TGTGCCAGCAGGAACCGGGACAGGGGCGGCTACACCTTC. This encodes CASRNRDRGGYTF.